The present entry profiles one T cell receptor (beta chain) with its context. This clonotype showed up just a few times. The specificity of this receptor is unknown. The input lacks base qualities; no much larger clone sits a single base away. What the treatment or condition label conveys for this sample: live attenuated yellow fever vaccine strain. At each blood-draw timepoint, two biological replicates of bulk PBMCs were collected. A standard Ficoll-Paque protocol was used to isolate PBMCs from peripheral blood. TriZol was used to extract RNA from bulk PBMCs, CD4 and CD8 fractions, and dextramer-positive and dextramer-negative fractions. This sample is part of a study of T cells after yellow fever vaccination (dated 2019 in TCRdb). For the study in its entirety: Libraries from fractions with low cell numbers were prepared with the SMART-Seq v4 Ultra Low Input RNA kit. Blood was drawn at multiple timepoints before and after primary and secondary immunization, with bulk PBMC replicates and cell subsets isolated. Two healthy male donors, one aged 18 to 30 and one aged 30 to 39 years, were included in the cohort. To follow T-cell clones before and after both primary and booster YFV17D yellow fever vaccination, bulk TCR alpha and beta repertoires underwent longitudinal sequencing. What the work shows at the level of the full study, not this receptor alone: A small fraction of clonotypes showed up in both the CD4 and CD8 compartments, probably as a result of convergent recombination. Compared with the primary T-cell response, the secondary T-cell response was faster but weaker, reaching its peak on day 5 rather than on day 15. Because only a couple of donors were included in the study, the extent to which the findings can be generalized is limited. After the booster, most of the clones that had expanded following primary vaccination were detected again (96% of CD4 and 80% to 90% of CD8), which suggests that memory was broadly maintained. FACS-sorted repertoires could contain abundant contaminating clonotypes from the bulk population, so computational filtering was required.

Synthesis of TCR cDNA relied on 5'RACE template switching, a step that introduced a universal primer site along with unique molecular identifiers. Priming for cDNA synthesis came from both the TCR alpha and TCR beta constant segments. Two PCR steps were used to amplify libraries, with sample barcodes and sequencing adapters being added in the second step. Sequencing of the libraries was done on either Illumina HiSeq 2500 (2x100 bp) or NovaSeq (2x150 bp). The study's processing was this. Reads were demultiplexed and collapsed into UMI consensus sequences with MIGEC, and V(D)J alignment was performed with MiXCR. Clonotypes responding to the vaccine were identified with edgeR on replicate PBMC samples, with the criteria of FDR below 0.01 and a log2 fold change above 5 up to day 15. Bulk clonotypes were assigned CD4 or CD8 identity according to which sequenced CD4 or CD8 repertoire held them at higher abundance. TCRdb passed the public sequencing reads through fastp at Q25 and MiXCR, retaining productive beta sequences. Identical CDR3 proteins give one entry, which carries the most common genes and DNA. TCRdb assigned the V and J calls; the authors' analysis was not used. The sample contains 450,000 to 550,000 distinct CDR3 sequences, over 15% of them found a single time. The top ten constitute about 13% of the sample.

CDR1 MNHEY and CDR2 SVGEGT are derived from the germline V gene. The CDR3 measures 14 amino acids from cysteine to phenylalanine. The kept DNA is CDR3 alone, 42 bases in frame from the first base. Germline trimming: 6 bases from V, 0 bases from J; junction bases outside gene matches: 4. This sequence originates from a man younger than 45 who received the YFV17D yellow fever vaccine. The receptor chain draws on TRBV6-2 or TRBV6-3 and TRBJ2-7; TRBD2 matches 8 bases in the middle. The sequencing used PBMCs, collected 15 days after the yellow fever booster vaccination. The CDR3 region reads CASRGGGSSYEQYF. The DNA sequence is given as TGTGCCAGCAGAGGCGGGGGGAGCTCCTACGAGCAGTACTTC.